This T cell receptor (beta chain) was profiled in a study of T cells in Graves' hyperthyroidism and ophthalmopathy (dated by TCRdb to about 2019). About the full investigation: Peripheral blood was collected at initial diagnosis, before any treatment. A discovery cohort of 95 to 100 patients, fewer than 50 with Graves' ophthalmopathy and 55 to 65 with stable Graves' hyperthyroidism, was used to find distinguishing TCR V-J signatures. Prospective prediction of ophthalmopathy was tested in an independent validation cohort of 18 to 20 hyperthyroidism patients and 17 patients who later progressed to ophthalmopathy. The 100 discovery patients were divided at random into training and test sets in a 7:3 ratio. The study also compared thyroid tissue and blood T-cell repertoires from more than five Graves' hyperthyroidism patients. Following sampling, methimazole starting at 30 mg daily was given to hyperthyroidism patients, and high-dose intravenous methylprednisolone was given to ophthalmopathy patients. The paper reports TCR Vbeta CDR3 sequencing of roughly 140 peripheral blood samples: around 45 ophthalmopathy, around 80 hyperthyroidism and 17 progressor patients.

What the research found in general, with its limitations: A 13 V-J signature model separated ophthalmopathy from stable hyperthyroidism, with approximately 86% sensitivity and just under 84% specificity in cross-validation and 80%/75% in testing. In validation, progression to ophthalmopathy was predicted by the model with 55% to 71% sensitivity and approximately 78% specificity, a median of 6.5 months before onset. Most expanded thyroid clonotypes (frequency above 0.001) were also detected in blood, suggesting blood repertoires may reflect thyroid immune responses. No statistical method was used to set the sample size in advance, and investigators knew the group allocation.

TCR beta CDR3 regions were amplified from RNA transcripts. The TCR CDR3 was subjected to a first round of RT-PCR using the HTBI primer set and the Qiagen OneStep RT-PCR kit. A second multiplex PCR round built the libraries, followed by size selection and purification. Paired-end sequencing of the libraries was performed with 100 bp reads on an Illumina HiSeq2000. On the study's bioinformatics: SOAPnuke was used to process the raw data, throwing out any read that contained adapters or uncalled bases, had a mean Phred below 15, or lacked an exact constant-primer or identifier match. High-quality paired reads were merged with COPE v1.2.5, and unique nucleotide sequences were defined as clonotypes. MiTCR v1.1 was used to align clonotypes to the IMGT TRBV, TRBD and TRBJ reference segments. Only V-J combinations with frequency above 0.0001, covering about 99% of repertoires, were analysed. The TCS score was defined as the ratio of F50 (clonal expansion) to E x V (chaos), calculated using BLOSUM62-based TCRdist between CDR3 peptides within each V-J. Welch's t-statistics and random forest reduced 500 to 650 V-J features to 13, which were used in a naive Bayes classifier (R e1071). TCRdb ran its own pipeline on the public reads, namely fastp trimming at Q25 and MiXCR clone calling, and kept in-frame beta chains. Each CDR3 protein gets just one entry, which takes the most common genes and DNA from the rows behind it. The V and J calls were determined by TCRdb, not by the authors. The sample table records 350,000 or so distinct CDR3 sequences; 15% to 20% of these occur just once. Roughly a sixth of the sample is taken by the ten largest.

The V and J ends are trimmed by 1 base and 4 bases, leaving 11 bases between them. CDR1 and CDR2 were assigned from the germline V gene as MDHEN and SYDVKM. Spanning cysteine to phenylalanine, the CDR3 consists of 15 amino acids. This entry keeps only the CDR3 DNA: 45 bases, framed from base 1. This clonotype has a count of ten or more. Its antigen remains unidentified. No base quality values were provided; no much bigger clone lies one nucleotide off. Ophthalmopathy patients had moderately to severely active disease, with a Clinical Activity Score of 3 or more, a NOSPECS grade of 4 or more, and a disease duration of less than 3 months. The study excluded patients with uncontrolled infections, other autoimmune diseases, pregnancy or lactation. Diagnoses relied on clinical symptoms, serum thyroxine and TRAb, thyroid ultrasound and orbital computed tomography. Ficoll-Paque density gradient centrifugation was used to isolate PBMCs from around 9.1 ml of fresh peripheral blood. Trizol reagent was used to extract total RNA, and RNA quality was then checked on an Agilent 2100 Bioanalyzer.

The sample comprised blood. The sequence links TRBV28 to TRBJ2-1; TRBD1 might be the D gene, on 6 matching bases. The source is a woman aged 40 to 55 with Graves' ophthalmopathy. The encoded CDR3 is CASSLFGTSYNEQFF. The nucleotides are TGTGCCAGCAGTTTATTCGGGACATCGTACAATGAGCAGTTCTTC.